This T cell receptor (beta chain) was sequenced during a study of glioma-infiltrating T cells. Using RNA template, CDR3s of TCR alpha and beta were amplified with iRepertoire arm-PCR. TCRdb independently ran MiXCR on the multiplex PCR reads; one entry per CDR3 protein. The sample shows approximately 120,000 distinct CDR3 sequences, approximately 25% of them seen only once. The germline V gene has CDR1 DFQATT and CDR2 SNEGSKA (reference sequence). CDR3 size: 15 residues. Points on this clonotype: Its antigen is currently unknown. One end of the junction fails to match germline, which may point to a read error.

General study results and limits: CDR3 overlap between tissue and blood was very small.

The TCR was taken from a human donor with low-grade glioma or glioblastoma, undergoing nonglioma brain surgery, or in good health (not recorded which). V gene TRBV20-1 combines with J gene TRBJ2-1; 11 nucleotides match TRBD2. The sequencing sample was made of glioma tissue, nonneoplastic brain tissue, or PBMCs (not recorded which). CDR3 amino acids: CSARAGLAVDNGQFF. CDR3 sequence (DNA): TGTAGTGCTAGAGCGGGACTAGCGGTAGACAATGGGCAGTTCTTC.